There are a few counts of the clone carrying this TCR beta chain. Its antigen is undetermined. The sample originates from a study of quantifying T cell responses using KT2 cells. Study information: TCR alpha and beta constant-region primers primed reverse transcription of RNA.

A single-stranded UMI oligo with SP2 sequence was ligated to cDNA 3' ends. First-round PCR used three to five cycles and beta primers RC1.1 and RC1.2 covering TRBC1 and TRBC2. A single record per CDR3 protein comes from TCRdb applying MiXCR to the UMI-ligation and nested PCR reads. The table records tens of thousands of distinct CDR3 sequences, about 12% of them present only once. KT2, a clone with a known TCR, was spiked into unfractionated PBMC. Different KT2-to-PBMC ratios were created with a constant PBMC count. Study observations and caveats: KT2 clone alpha and beta sequence counts scaled linearly with input KT2 cell number.

The TCR comes from a human donor. The specimen was PBMCs spiked with cells of the T cell clone KT2.

For the CDR3, the DNA is TGTGCCAGCAGTCGAGACGGGGGGGCCTACAATGAGCAGTTCTTC. Translation gives CASSRDGGAYNEQFF. The rearrangement uses TRBV12-3 or TRBV12-4 and TRBJ2-1; 8 bases are a match to TRBD2. Trimming cost V 5 bases and J 2 bases; bases outside gene matches: 5. The CDR3 consists of 15 residues.